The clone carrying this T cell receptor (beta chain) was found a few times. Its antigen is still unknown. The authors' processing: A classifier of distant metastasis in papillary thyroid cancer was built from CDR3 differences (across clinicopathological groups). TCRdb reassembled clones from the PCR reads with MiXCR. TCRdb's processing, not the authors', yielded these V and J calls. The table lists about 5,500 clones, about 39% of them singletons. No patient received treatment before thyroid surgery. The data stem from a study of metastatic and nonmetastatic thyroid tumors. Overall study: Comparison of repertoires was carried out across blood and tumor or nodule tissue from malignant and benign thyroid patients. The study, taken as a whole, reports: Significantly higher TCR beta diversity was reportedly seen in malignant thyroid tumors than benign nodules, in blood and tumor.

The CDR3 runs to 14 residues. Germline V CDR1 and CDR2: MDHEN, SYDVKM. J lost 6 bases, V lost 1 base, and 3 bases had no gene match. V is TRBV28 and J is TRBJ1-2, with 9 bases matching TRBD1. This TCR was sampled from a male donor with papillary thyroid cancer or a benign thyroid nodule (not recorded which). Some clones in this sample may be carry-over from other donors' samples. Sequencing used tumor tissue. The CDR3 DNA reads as TGTGCCAGCAGTTTATATCGGACAGGGGATGGCTACACCTTC. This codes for CASSLYRTGDGYTF.